These T cell receptor beta chains were read from a single sample in a study of low-dose radiotherapy and immunotherapy resistance in tumors. TCRdb reanalysed the reads using MiXCR and keeps one entry per CDR3 protein. The profile shows 95,000 to 100,000 distinct CDR3 sequences, 20% to 25% of them singletons. Sequencing was performed on PBMCs, taken after low-dose radiotherapy plus immunotherapy. The receptors come from a male donor with prostate cancer. CDR3s include the opening cysteine and the closing phenylalanine or tryptophan. The D gene is left open where the match is weak. Part of the rows lack a size; the others show once, few, many or a class for expanded clones.

v_call	d_call	clone_size	j_call	cdr3_aa	cdr3_nt
TRBV5-1	TRBD2	many	TRBJ2-3	CASSFSSGGTDTQYF	TGCGCCAGCAGCTTCAGTAGCGGGGGCACAGATACGCAGTATTTT
TRBV2	-	-	TRBJ1-3	CASRMGRKAGNTIYF	TGTGCCAGCCGGATGGGAAGGAAGGCTGGAAACACCATATATTTT
TRBV29-1	TRBD1	-	TRBJ2-2	CSGSGTGYGTGELFF	TGCAGCGGCTCCGGGACAGGGTACGGCACCGGGGAGCTGTTTTTT
TRBV9	-	-	TRBJ1-2	CASSVLRGGYTF	TGTGCCAGCAGCGTACTTAGGGGCGGCTACACCTTC
TRBV6-2/TRBV6-3	-	many	TRBJ2-1	CASSKGGPYNEQFF	TGTGCCAGCAGTAAAGGGGGACCATACAATGAGCAGTTCTTC
TRBV20-1	-	many	TRBJ2-3	CSAATSGLDTQYF	TGCAGTGCTGCAACTAGTGGCCTAGATACGCAGTATTTT
TRBV2	-	many	TRBJ2-2	CASTPLYTGELFF	TGTGCCAGCACTCCCTTGTATACCGGGGAGCTGTTTTTT
TRBV5-1	-	many	TRBJ2-5	CASSSNGLRSETQYF	TGCGCCAGCAGCTCTAACGGACTTCGATCTGAGACCCAGTACTTC
TRBV9	-	many	TRBJ2-5	CASGPNQETQYF	TGTGCCAGCGGGCCAAACCAAGAGACCCAGTACTTC
TRBV21-1	-	many	TRBJ2-5	CASSPGVLGLQETQYF	TGTGCCAGCAGCCCGGGGGTGCTGGGGCTCCAAGAGACCCAGTACTTC
TRBV7-2	TRBD2	many	TRBJ2-2	CASRPGLANTGELFF	TGTGCCAGCAGGCCGGGACTAGCGAACACCGGGGAGCTGTTTTTT
TRBV7-2	-	many	TRBJ1-5	CASSPMAEESQHF	TGTGCCAGCAGCCCAATGGCGGAGGAGTCCCAGCATTTT
TRBV20-1	-	many	TRBJ2-7	CSARASLSGTYEQYF	TGCAGTGCTAGAGCCAGCCTCTCGGGGACCTACGAGCAGTACTTC
TRBV5-8	-	many	TRBJ1-4	CASSLAPGALRRTNEKLFF	TGTGCCAGCAGCTTGGCGCCCGGGGCCCTACGCCGGACAAATGAAAAACTGTTTTTT
TRBV27	-	many	TRBJ1-2	CASSKGGRNGYTF	TGTGCCAGCAGCAAGGGGGGGAGAAATGGCTACACCTTC
TRBV20-1	TRBD2	many	TRBJ2-3	CSQTSGGAIDTQYF	TGCAGCCAAACTAGCGGGGGGGCCATAGATACGCAGTATTTT
TRBV7-2	TRBD2	many	TRBJ2-7	CASRGLAGAGDEQYF	TGTGCCAGCAGGGGACTAGCGGGGGCAGGGGACGAGCAGTACTTC
TRBV7-9	TRBD2	many	TRBJ2-1	CASSPRLAGRYNEQFF	TGTGCCAGCAGCCCCCGGCTAGCGGGGAGGTACAATGAGCAGTTCTTC
TRBV5-1	TRBD1	few	TRBJ1-6	CASSLGDRSPSPLHF	TGCGCCAGCAGCTTGGGGGACAGATCTCCCTCACCCCTCCACTTT
TRBV10-2	-	many	TRBJ2-2	CASRGSVGRELFF	TGCGCCAGCAGGGGGAGCGTGGGCCGGGAGCTGTTTTTT
TRBV6-8	TRBD2	-	TRBJ2-1	CASSYRAGDRGEQFF	TGTGCCAGCAGTTATCGCGCGGGAGATAGGGGTGAGCAGTTCTTC
TRBV5-1	-	many	TRBJ1-1	CASSLADSSREAFF	TGCGCCAGCAGCTTGGCGGACAGTTCACGGGAAGCTTTCTTT
TRBV2	-	many	TRBJ2-7	CASGGLAEQYF	TGTGCCAGCGGGGGACTCGCAGAGCAGTACTTC
TRBV12-3/TRBV12-4	-	-	TRBJ2-7	CASSFGDISYEQYF	TGTGCCAGCAGTTTCGGGGACATCTCCTACGAGCAGTACTTC
TRBV28	-	-	TRBJ1-2	CASSLLTGMEGYTF	TGTGCCAGCAGTTTATTAACAGGGATGGAAGGCTACACCTTC
TRBV19	TRBD1	-	TRBJ1-5	CASSTATGALNQPQHF	TGTGCCAGTAGTACCGCGACAGGGGCCCTCAATCAGCCCCAGCATTTT
TRBV29-1	-	many	TRBJ2-5	CSTGPGETQYF	TGCAGCACCGGGCCGGGAGAGACCCAGTACTTC
TRBV4-1	-	many	TRBJ1-1	CASSQAIRRANEAFF	TGCGCCAGCAGCCAAGCAATAAGGCGCGCAAATGAAGCTTTCTTT
TRBV6-5	TRBD2	many	TRBJ2-7	CASASMSGGPYEQYF	TGTGCCAGCGCCTCGATGAGCGGGGGTCCCTACGAGCAGTACTTC
TRBV13	-	-	TRBJ1-5	CASSEGGNRVQPQHF	TGTGCCAGCAGCGAGGGGGGCAATCGGGTTCAGCCCCAGCATTTT
TRBV6-2/TRBV6-3	-	many	TRBJ2-7	CASSPELSGDEQYF	TGTGCCAGCAGTCCCGAACTCTCAGGGGACGAGCAGTACTTC
TRBV24-1	-	-	TRBJ2-1	CATSDGILEQFF	TGTGCCACCAGTGATGGAATTCTTGAGCAGTTCTTC
TRBV28	TRBD1	-	TRBJ1-2	CASSLGTANYGYTF	TGTGCCAGCAGTTTAGGGACAGCTAACTATGGCTACACCTTC
TRBV20-1	TRBD2	many	TRBJ2-7	CSARTSGGYEQYF	TGCAGTGCTAGGACTAGCGGGGGCTACGAGCAGTACTTC
TRBV6-6	-	few	TRBJ1-5	CASSYAVEGQPQHF	TGTGCCAGCAGTTACGCGGTGGAGGGTCAGCCCCAGCATTTT
TRBV20-1	-	many	TRBJ2-5	CSASPGTGETQYF	TGCAGTGCTAGTCCCGGGACGGGTGAGACCCAGTACTTC
TRBV20-1	TRBD2	many	TRBJ2-1	CSALLAGGNEQFF	TGCAGTGCTTTACTAGCGGGGGGCAATGAGCAGTTCTTC
TRBV5-1	TRBD1	many	TRBJ2-1	CASSSSTGTVNEQFF	TGCGCCAGCAGCTCCTCAACCGGGACAGTCAATGAGCAGTTCTTC
TRBV12-3/TRBV12-4	-	many	TRBJ1-2	CASSFRLGDGYTF	TGTGCCAGCAGTTTTCGTTTAGGGGATGGCTACACCTTC
TRBV4-1	-	-	TRBJ2-3	CASSQVGGATDTQYF	TGCGCCAGCAGCCAGGTTGGGGGGGCCACAGATACGCAGTATTTT
TRBV3-1	TRBD2	few	TRBJ2-7	CASSSLRGGLDEQYF	TGTGCCAGCAGCTCCTTACGGGGGGGCCTGGACGAGCAGTACTTC
TRBV7-2	TRBD1	-	TRBJ1-6	CASSLLDRVGSPLHF	TGTGCCAGCAGCTTGTTGGACAGGGTTGGCTCACCCCTCCACTTT
TRBV7-9	-	-	TRBJ2-5	CASSLALILGGRETQYF	TGTGCCAGCAGCTTAGCTCTTATATTGGGGGGACGAGAGACCCAGTACTTC
TRBV7-9	-	many	TRBJ2-7	CASSLSGVINYEQYF	TGTGCCAGCAGCTTATCCGGGGTGATAAACTACGAGCAGTACTTC